This TCR beta chain was identified in a study of CD8+ T cells in alopecia areata. Study details: The study gave treated patients oral tofacitinib at 5 to 10 mg twice daily.

Between the trimmed V and J ends, which lost 4 bases and 6 bases, there was a span of 9 bases. The CDR3 length is 12 residues. Germline V CDR1 and CDR2: SGHNT, YENEEA. Reverse transcribed after extraction, RNA yielded cDNA as the sequencing template. Profiled with immunoSEQ multiplex PCR; TCRdb holds only in-frame clones, not every one. The sample carries 170,000 or so clones, more than 60% recorded once. T lymphocytes (CD4+ and CD8+) were sorted from PBMCs. The sample here was CD4+ T cells sorted from blood, taken at week 0. The sequence derives from a human donor with alopecia areata. The chain joins TRBV11-3 to TRBJ2-5; D not certain. The DNA of the CDR3 is TGTGCCAGCAGCTACCCACTAAAGACCCAGTACTTC. Its translation: CASSYPLKTQYF.